Each of the 12 T cell receptor beta chains below was sequenced from the same sample in a study of OX40 agonist ivuxolimab in advanced cancers. Profiled with immunoSEQ multiplex PCR; TCRdb holds only in-frame clones, not every one. Found here are 80,000 to 85,000 clones, 84% of them singletons; the top ten hold over 5%. Sequencing used CD4+ or CD8+ T cells sorted from blood, obtained in a trial of the OX40 agonist ivuxolimab. The receptors here all came from an adult with an advanced solid tumor such as melanoma, head and neck, liver or kidney cancer.

The chain couples TRBV7-6 to TRBJ2-7, with 9 bases identical to TRBD1. Germline V gene data show CDR1 as SGHVS and CDR2 as FNYEAQ. The CDR3 is made up of 15 amino acids. V trimming: 5 bases; J trimming: 6 bases; junction bases outside the gene matches: 11. CDR3 sequence (DNA): TGTGCCAGCAGCATGGGAGACAGGGGGTTGCGCGAGCAGTACTTC. Amino acids: CASSMGDRGLREQYF. Full variable domain (missing parts from reference TRBV7-6 and TRBJ2-7): GAGVSQSPRYKVTKRGQDVALRCDPISGHVSLYWYRQALGQGPEFLTYFNYEAQQDKSGLPNDRFSAERPEGSISTLTIQRTEQRDSAMYRCASSMGDRGLREQYFGPGTRLTVT.

V usage is TRBV10-3 and J usage is TRBJ2-1; maybe TRBD2 (6 bases). This CDR3 has 16 residues. Germline assignment: CDR1 ENHRY and CDR2 SYGVKD. V gave up 2 bases and J gave up 0 bases, with 11 bases separating them. In DNA, the CDR3 is TGTGCCATCAGTGAGGCTCGGGGGACCTCCTACAATGAGCAGTTCTTC. Its translation: CAISEARGTSYNEQFF.

The gene calls are TRBV7-9 and TRBJ2-1, with D unclear. V was cut by 1 base and J by 3 bases, with 7 bases left in between. Germline lookup yields CDR1 SEHNR and CDR2 FQNEAQ (reference sequence). CDR3 length: 14 residues. CDR3 in amino acids: CASSLGSDYNEQFF. The DNA for the CDR3 is TGTGCCAGCAGCTTAGGCTCAGACTACAATGAGCAGTTCTTC.

The V gene is TRBV6-1, the J gene TRBJ2-7; maybe TRBD2 (5 bases). There are 11 residues in the CDR3. The V gene's germline CDR1 is MNHNS and CDR2 SASEGT. Deletions cut 3 bases from V and 12 bases from J, with 12 bases between. The CDR3 here is CASSDTRQPYF. The CDR3 DNA reads as TGTGCCAGCAGTGACACTAGGCAGCCGTACTTC.

Only a few counts were recorded for this clone. The rearrangement joins TRBV2 to TRBJ2-5; D not certain. Germline CDR1 reads SNHLY; CDR2 reads FYNNEI. This CDR3 contains 12 residues. V was trimmed by 2 bases and J by 8 bases, leaving 9 bases between them. The CDR3 nucleotides read TGTGCCAGCAGTGAAATCTTAGAAACCCAGTACTTC. Encoded protein: CASSEILETQYF. Filled out from reference TRBV2 and TRBJ2-5, the complete variable domain reads EPEVTQTPSHQVTQMGQEVILRCVPISNHLYFYWYRQILGQKVEFLVSFYNNEISEKSEIFDDQFSVERPDGSNFTLKIRSTKLEDSAMYFCASSEILETQYFGPGTRLLVL.

The V gene is TRBV7-9, the J gene TRBJ2-4; weak D call: TRBD2 (5 bases). The germline V and J ends were trimmed by 6 bases and 6 bases, with 12 bases remaining between them. This CDR3 comprises 13 residues. Germline assignment: CDR1 SEHNR and CDR2 FQNEAQ (reference sequence). In DNA form, the CDR3 reads TGTGCCAGCAGTCCTAACGGGGTAAACATTCAGTACTTC. Translating gives CASSPNGVNIQYF.

This chain connects TRBV7-2 to TRBJ2-1, with 7 bases that match TRBD2. The CDR3 runs 16 residues. Germline trimming cut 5 bases from V and 4 bases from J; bases unmatched to any gene: 11. Germline CDR1 and CDR2: SGHTA and FQGNSA. CDR3 protein: CASSPKGLAEYNEQFF. Here the CDR3 DNA reads TGTGCCAGCAGCCCCAAGGGGCTAGCGGAGTACAATGAGCAGTTCTTC.

This clone occurred once. The CDR3 DNA reads TGCGCCAGCAGCTTTTCCGGCACGGACGGCTATGGCTACACCTTC. Its protein is CASSFSGTDGYGYTF. The gene calls are TRBV5-1 and TRBJ1-2; D is undetermined. This CDR3 region has 15 residues. Germline V CDR1 and CDR2: SGHRS, YFSETQ. Between the trimmed V and J ends, which lost 2 bases and 4 bases, there was a span of 15 bases.

J is TRBJ1-2 and V is TRBV7-2; D uncertain. Per the germline V gene, CDR1 is SGHTA and CDR2 is FQGNSA. CDR3 length: 15 amino acids. Deletions cut 1 base from V and 8 bases from J, with 17 bases between. This CDR3 reads CASSLDWAGTRGYTF. The CDR3 bases are TGTGCCAGCAGCTTAGACTGGGCGGGAACAAGGGGCTACACCTTC.

This sequence joins TRBV28 and TRBJ2-5; D call uncertain. Germline V gene sequence: CDR1 MDHEN, CDR2 SYDVKM. The CDR3 runs 14 residues. Trimming took off 4 bases at V and 3 bases at J, with 12 bases between the two ends. CDR3 region: CASSSSLNEETQYF. For the CDR3, the DNA is TGTGCCAGCAGTTCCAGCTTGAACGAAGAGACCCAGTACTTC.

The chain carries TRBV7-2 and TRBJ1-1; D gene ambiguous. V lost 5 bases and J 7 bases, leaving 8 bases between the germline ends. Germline V gene sequence: CDR1 SGHTA, CDR2 FQGNSA. The CDR3 sequence is 11 residues long. CDR3 in DNA: TGTGCCAGCAGCATCAGGAGTGAAGCTTTCTTT. This gives the protein CASSIRSEAFF.

The J gene is TRBJ2-3, the V gene TRBV13, with 10 bases matching TRBD2. V shed 7 bases and J 1 base; nucleotides not matched to a gene: 8. Looked up from germline, CDR1 is PRHDT and CDR2 is FYEKMQ (reference sequence). The CDR3 consists of 16 residues. The CDR3 nucleotides are TGTGCCAGCAAAGTAGGTCTAGCGGGGGGCACAGATACGCAGTATTTT. Encoded protein: CASKVGLAGGTDTQYF.